This passage covers 17 T cell receptor beta chains from one sample sequenced in a study of STAT5B mutations in CD4+ large granular lymphocyte leukemia. Method: immunoSEQ multiplex PCR; TCRdb's copy keeps in-frame clones and lacks some. This sample has tens of thousands of clones; around 90% occur once, and the top ten carry less than 4%. Sample: CD4+ T cells from blood buffy coats. The receptors come from a human donor in good health.

This sequence joins TRBV5-1 and TRBJ1-1; D gene ambiguous. V was cut by 4 bases and J by 5 bases, with 9 bases left in between. The CDR3 has 12 amino acids. Germline CDR1 is SGHRS and CDR2 is YFSETQ. The CDR3 sequence is CASSDQVTEAFF. The CDR3 DNA reads TGCGCCAGCAGCGACCAGGTAACTGAAGCTTTCTTT.

This clone appeared once. Other nucleotide sequences in the sample specify the same CDR3. The J gene is TRBJ2-1, the V gene TRBV6-5; 11 positions match TRBD2. This CDR3 has 16 residues. From germline, CDR1 is MNHEY and CDR2 SVGAGI. Trimming removed 2 bases from V and 9 bases from J; junction bases left unmatched: 9. The CDR3 here is CASSYPIAGGIGEQFF. In DNA, the CDR3 is TGTGCCAGCAGTTACCCTATAGCGGGAGGGATTGGTGAGCAGTTCTTC.

J is TRBJ2-7 and V is TRBV6-1; 7 positions match TRBD2. V shed 0 bases, J shed 0 bases, and the junction held 8 bases outside the gene matches. Germline CDR1 and CDR2: MNHNS and SASEGT. The CDR3 length is 17 residues. CDR3 sequence reads: CASSEALLGGSSYEQYF. The CDR3 DNA sequence: TGTGCCAGCAGTGAAGCGCTTCTGGGGGGGAGCTCCTACGAGCAGTACTTC.

This chain joins TRBV6-5 and TRBJ2-7, with D perhaps matching TRBD1 or TRBD2 (7 bases each). Trimming took 6 bases from V and 3 from J, leaving 15 bases between them. CDR3 length: 14 amino acids. From germline, CDR1 is MNHEY and CDR2 SVGAGI. This chain's CDR3 is CASSGGTELYEQYF. The CDR3, as DNA: TGTGCCAGCAGCGGGGGGACAGAGCTCTACGAGCAGTACTTC.

The V and J genes are TRBV6-5 and TRBJ1-2; 9 bases fit TRBD1. The CDR3 consists of 14 residues. The V gene end was trimmed by 5 bases and the J gene end by 5 bases; junction bases not matched to a gene: 6. Germline CDR1 MNHEY, CDR2 SVGAGI. CDR3 loop: CASSPGQGPYGYTF. The CDR3 nucleotides are TGTGCCAGCAGTCCGGGACAGGGCCCTTATGGCTACACCTTC.

The chain recombines TRBV6-5 with TRBJ2-3; D gene unclear. The CDR3 runs 11 residues. V dropped 5 bases and J dropped 6 bases, with 6 bases sitting between them. Per germline, CDR1 MNHEY and CDR2 SVGAGI. CDR3 nucleotide sequence: TGTGCCAGCAGTCTGCGGGATACGCAGTATTTT. Translation: CASSLRDTQYF.

This rearrangement joins TRBV28 to TRBJ1-1, with D uncertain. The CDR3 covers 15 residues. The germline V and J ends were trimmed by 2 bases and 6 bases, with 16 bases remaining between them. CDR1 MDHEN and CDR2 SYDVKM come from the germline V gene. The CDR3 reads CASSLALGPSSEAFF. DNA for the CDR3: TGTGCCAGCAGTTTAGCTCTAGGGCCCTCTTCTGAAGCTTTCTTT.

The chain combines TRBV4-3 with TRBJ2-7; the D is unclear. CDR3 size: 17 residues. Germline V CDR1 and CDR2: LGHNA, YSLEER. The ends were cut back, 1 base at V and 1 base at J, with 17 bases in the middle. The CDR3 here is CASSQVRGLTYSYEQYF. The CDR3 DNA follows: TGCGCCAGCAGCCAAGTTCGCGGATTAACTTATTCCTACGAGCAGTACTTC.

The V call is TRBV10-3, the J call TRBJ2-3; 8 bases are shared with TRBD2. Germline-derived CDR1 and CDR2 are ENHRY and SYGVKD. The CDR3 sequence is 15 residues long. The junction had 10 bases not matched to a gene; V was cut back by 6 bases and J by 5 bases. CDR3 protein: CAISGIAGLGDTQYF. The CDR3 DNA reads TGTGCCATCAGCGGTATAGCGGGATTGGGAGATACGCAGTATTTT.

The chain is built from TRBV28 and TRBJ1-2; D call uncertain. V dropped 3 bases and J dropped 4 bases, with 12 bases sitting between them. The CDR3 sequence is 14 residues long. Germline values: CDR1 MDHEN, CDR2 SYDVKM. CDR3 residues: CASSFDIGTYGYTF. As DNA, the CDR3 is TGTGCCAGCAGTTTCGATATAGGAACCTATGGCTACACCTTC.

The V call is TRBV2, the J call TRBJ2-5, with D maybe TRBD2 (6 bases). V dropped 4 bases and J dropped 1 base, with 7 bases sitting between them. Germline CDR1 and CDR2: SNHLY and FYNNEI. The CDR3 is 13 amino acids. Here the CDR3 DNA reads TGTGCCAGCAGTGCTAGCGTCCAAGAGACCCAGTACTTC. The encoded protein is CASSASVQETQYF.

The rearrangement uses TRBV5-1 and TRBJ2-3, with 9 bases that match TRBD1. In germline, CDR1 is SGHRS, CDR2 YFSETQ. This CDR3 has 16 amino acids. V gave up 4 bases and J gave up 5 bases; unmatched junction bases: 11. DNA for the CDR3: TGCGCCAGCAGCACAACGGGACAGGGCGCCATAGATACGCAGTATTTT. Encoded protein: CASSTTGQGAIDTQYF. Based on the CDR3 plus reference TRBV5-1 and TRBJ2-3, the full variable domain is KAGVTQTPRYLIKTRGQQVTLSCSPISGHRSVSWYQQTPGQGLQFLFEYFSETQRNKGNFPGRFSGRQFSNSRSEMNVSTLELGDSALYLCASSTTGQGAIDTQYFGPGTRLTVL.

The rearrangement joins TRBV6-5 to TRBJ2-5; D gene unclear. V gave up 4 bases and J gave up 0 bases, with 15 bases separating them. Germline V lookup: CDR1 MNHEY, CDR2 SVGAGI. The CDR3 runs 16 residues. CDR3 in amino acids: CASSSGLVGYQETQYF. Written as DNA, the CDR3 is TGTGCCAGCAGTTCCGGGCTTGTGGGGTACCAAGAGACCCAGTACTTC.

This chain links TRBV6-6 with TRBJ2-2, with a weak D call TRBD2 (5 bases). V lost 6 bases to trimming and J lost 1 base, with 12 bases between them. Germline lookup yields CDR1 MNHNY and CDR2 SVGAGI (reference sequence). This CDR3 region has 15 residues. For the CDR3, the DNA is TGTGCCAGCAGCCAGAGGGAAAGGAACACCGGGGAGCTGTTTTTT. Translation: CASSQRERNTGELFF.

The CDR3 bases are TGTGCCAGCAGTTCCCCCGGGCGAAACTATGGCTACACCTTC. Translated, it gives CASSSPGRNYGYTF. V usage is TRBV27 and J usage is TRBJ1-2; D remains unclear. The CDR3 runs 14 residues. CDR1 and CDR2 (germline): MNHEY, SMNVEV (reference sequence). V gave up 4 bases and J gave up 2 bases, with 11 bases separating them.

This clone showed up just once. The chain carries TRBV10-1 and TRBJ1-1, with D possibly TRBD1 on 5 matching bases. CDR1 and CDR2 from the germline V gene are WNHNN and SYGVQD (reference sequence). This CDR3 contains 15 residues. V was pared by 2 bases and J by 4 bases, with 14 bases between. The CDR3 loop is CASSEKEGLSTEAFF. For the CDR3, the DNA is TGCGCCAGCAGTGAGAAAGAGGGGTTGAGCACTGAAGCTTTCTTT.

This clone has a single count. The rearrangement links TRBV18 to TRBJ2-5; D might be TRBD2 (5 bases). Trimming removed 3 bases at V and 1 base at J, with 6 bases between. The CDR3 is 13 amino acids. The germline V gene has CDR1 KGHSH and CDR2 LQKENI. Here the CDR3 DNA reads TGTGCCAGCTCACCTCGGGGCCAAGAGACCCAGTACTTC. Residues: CASSPRGQETQYF.